Sequencing of this TCR beta chain was carried out in a study of blood T cell repertoires in COVID-19. Background on the study: Samples came from the United States, Italy and Spain, spanning acute and convalescent COVID-19. T cells, B-cell-depleted T cells, or PBMCs supplied cDNA or gDNA.

The repertoire was sequenced with immunoSEQ multiplex PCR; TCRdb's copy has only in-frame clones and lacks some. The sample lists about 73,000 clones; approximately 80% were seen once. The sequenced sample was peripheral blood. This TCR was recovered from a woman in her sixties with acute or convalescent COVID-19.

The CDR3 region has the DNA TGTGCCAGCAGTTCCGACAGCCAACACTCTGGAAACACCATATATTTT. This gives the protein CASSSDSQHSGNTIYF. V is TRBV5-5 and J is TRBJ1-3; tentatively, D is TRBD1 (5 bases). Germline CDR1 reads SGHKS; CDR2 reads YYEKEE (reference sequence). The CDR3 spans 16 residues. Trimming took 5 bases from V and 0 from J, leaving 15 bases between them.